The next 4 T cell receptor beta chains were all read from a single sample in a study of early T cells in non-severe SARS-CoV-2 infection. Each CDR3 protein gets one entry after TCRdb re-called the 5' RACE reads with MiXCR. The sample records over 55,000 distinct CDR3 sequences, about 12% being singletons. The sequenced material came from whole blood. The receptor set was obtained from an adult who was a healthcare worker with PCR-confirmed SARS-CoV-2 infection or an uninfected control (not recorded which).

This clonotype appeared many times. CDR3 sequence reads: CASSLESGSTPYNEQFF. The CDR3 DNA follows: TGTGCCAGCAGCCTAGAGTCCGGGTCGACACCCTACAATGAGCAGTTCTTC. This chain links TRBV7-7 with TRBJ2-1; no clear D gene. V was clipped by 5 bases and J by 2 bases, with 19 bases between them. The CDR3 has 17 amino acids. The germline V gene encodes CDR1 SSHAT and CDR2 FNYEAQ (reference sequence).

This clonotype came up a few times. CDR3 in DNA: TGTGCCAGCAGTGAATGGGACAGCAACACAGATACGCAGTATTTT. Amino acids: CASSEWDSNTDTQYF. J is TRBJ2-3 and V is TRBV28; the match to TRBD1 covers 7 bases. The V segment lost 5 bases and the J segment 2 bases; nucleotides outside the gene matches: 7. The germline V gene encodes CDR1 MDHEN and CDR2 SYDVKM. The CDR3 runs to 15 residues.

This clonotype was seen at least ten times. V and J are TRBV12-5 and TRBJ2-1; possibly TRBD1 for D (5 bases). Germline-derived CDR1 and CDR2 are LGHNT and FRNRAP. This CDR3 region has 15 residues. The V and J ends lost 2 bases and 0 bases respectively, with 8 bases between them. The CDR3 coding sequence is TGTGCTAGTGGTTTGTATCAGGGCTCCTACAATGAGCAGTTCTTC. It specifies CASGLYQGSYNEQFF.

The rearrangement links TRBV12-3 or TRBV12-4 to TRBJ1-5, with D uncertain. The CDR3 totals 12 residues. The germline V and J ends were trimmed by 8 bases and 3 bases, with 8 bases remaining between them. The CDR3 loop reads CASCSPNQPQHF. The CDR3 DNA reads TGTGCCAGCTGCAGCCCCAATCAGCCCCAGCATTTT.